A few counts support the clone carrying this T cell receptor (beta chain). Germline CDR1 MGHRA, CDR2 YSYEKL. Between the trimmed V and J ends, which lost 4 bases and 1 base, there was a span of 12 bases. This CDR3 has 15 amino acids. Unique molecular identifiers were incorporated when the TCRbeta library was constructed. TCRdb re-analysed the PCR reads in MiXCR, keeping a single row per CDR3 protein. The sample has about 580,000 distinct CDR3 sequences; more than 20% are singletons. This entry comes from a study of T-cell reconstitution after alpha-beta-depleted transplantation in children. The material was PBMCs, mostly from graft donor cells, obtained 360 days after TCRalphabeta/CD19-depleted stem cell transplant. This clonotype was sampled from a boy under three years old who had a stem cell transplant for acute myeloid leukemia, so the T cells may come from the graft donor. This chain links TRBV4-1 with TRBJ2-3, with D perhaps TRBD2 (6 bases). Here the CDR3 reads CASSLGPSGTDTQYF. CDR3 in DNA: TGCGCCAGCAGCCTGGGGCCTAGCGGCACAGATACGCAGTATTTT.